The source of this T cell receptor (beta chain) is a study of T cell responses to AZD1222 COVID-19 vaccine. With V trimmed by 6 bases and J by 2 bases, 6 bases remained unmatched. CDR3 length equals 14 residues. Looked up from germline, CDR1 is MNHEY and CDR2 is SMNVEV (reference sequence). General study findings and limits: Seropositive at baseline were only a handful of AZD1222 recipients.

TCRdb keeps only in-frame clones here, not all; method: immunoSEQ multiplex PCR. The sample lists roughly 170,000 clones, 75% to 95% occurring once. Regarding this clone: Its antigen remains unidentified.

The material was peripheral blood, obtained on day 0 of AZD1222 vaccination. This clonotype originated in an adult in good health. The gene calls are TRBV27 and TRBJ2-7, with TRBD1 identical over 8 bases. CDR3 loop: CASSSLQGAYEQYF. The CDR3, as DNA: TGTGCCAGCAGCTCCTTACAGGGGGCCTACGAGCAGTACTTC.